The source of this T cell receptor beta chain is a study of blood T cells in healthy people across ages. Findings of the study overall: Samples with more naive T cells showed higher observed beta diversity.

The CDR3 length is 13 residues. The trim removed 7 bases at V and 0 bases at J, leaving 4 bases unmatched. CDR1 and CDR2 from the germline V gene are SQVTM and ANQGSEA. This clonotype has more than one count but fewer than ten. The antigen remains undetermined. Next came a second PCR, run for roughly 6 to 11 cycles, which used a sample-barcoded 5' primer along with a J-beta primer mix. Each CDR3 protein gets one entry after TCRdb re-called the 5' RACE reads with MiXCR. The data hold some 1.4 million distinct CDR3 sequences, with 42% observed a single time. Donors were systemically healthy Caucasian individuals from Russia aged about 6 to 95 years.

Sequencing was done on a sample of blood. This clonotype was sampled from a woman under 30 in good health. The rearrangement uses TRBV29-1 and TRBJ1-1, with TRBD1 matching over 8 bases. CDR3: CSGVTGVNTEAFF. The DNA of the CDR3 is TGCAGCGGTGTGACAGGGGTGAACACTGAAGCTTTCTTT.